The 15 T cell receptor beta chains presented below share a single source sample, sequenced in a study of tumor-infiltrating lymphocytes in primary liver carcinoma. With a constant-region primer, TCR beta cDNA was made from 400 to 550 ng of total RNA. Three-round nested multiplex PCR performed with slightly modified ARM-PCR produced the TCR beta libraries. Researchers ran the first two PCR rounds for 10 cycles each with TRBV1-TRBV30 forward primers and a C-beta reverse primer. One entry per CDR3 protein, called by TCRdb with MiXCR from the multiplex PCR reads. The sample shows roughly 330,000 distinct CDR3 sequences, 65% of them seen only once. In addition to blood RNA drawn from unsorted whole blood, germline DNA was extracted. Material for sequencing was peripheral blood. Receptors were obtained from a man aged 35 to 55 with primary liver carcinoma and hepatitis B virus infection.

Many counts were recorded for this clonotype. The genes are TRBV6-2 or TRBV6-3 and TRBJ2-7, with TRBD2 identical over 7 bases. V dropped 6 bases and J dropped 7; count of bases not matched to a gene: 15. The CDR3 contains 15 residues. The germline gives CDR1 MNHEY, CDR2 SVGEGT. The CDR3 DNA sequence: TGTGCCAGCAGCCCTCTGGCGGGAGCCCCCCAGGAGCAGTACTTC. Translating gives CASSPLAGAPQEQYF.

Remarks on this clonotype: At one end the junction does not follow the germline gene, possibly because of a read error. This chain connects TRBV5-6 to TRBJ1-3; 7 bases map to TRBD1. The germline V gene has CDR1 SGHDT and CDR2 YYEEEE. This CDR3 comprises 17 residues. The CDR3 DNA reads TGTGCGAGCAGCTTGGCCAGGGGGGAATGGACTGGAAACACCATATATTTT. This sequence encodes CASSLARGEWTGNTIYF.

The chain joins TRBV2 to TRBJ2-1, with D possibly being TRBD1 (6 bases). This CDR3 contains 16 residues. Germline V lookup: CDR1 SNHLY, CDR2 FYNNEI. Between the trimmed V and J ends, which lost 2 bases and 4 bases, there was a span of 15 bases. CDR3 coding DNA: TGTGCCAGCAGTGAATTGGGGGCAGGGGAATACAATGAGCAGTTCTTC. It codes for CASSELGAGEYNEQFF.

This clonotype appeared once. Since a much larger clone is just one base distant, this may be a read error. This rearrangement joins TRBV29-1 to TRBJ1-2; TRBD1 matches 10 bases. CDR3 length equals 13 residues. With V trimmed by 6 bases and J by 3 bases, 4 bases remained unmatched. CDR1 is SQVTM, CDR2 ANQGSEA, per germline. The CDR3 protein is CSVAGTGDYGYTF. The CDR3 nucleotides read TGCAGCGTCGCCGGGACAGGGGACTATGGCTACACCTTC.

As for this clonotype: The junction and the germline gene differ at one end; a read error may be behind it. This chain connects TRBV7-8 to TRBJ1-6; possibly TRBD1 for D (5 bases). The CDR3 is 16 residues long. Germline V gene lookup returns CDR1 SGHVS and CDR2 FQNEAQ. The CDR3 nucleotides read TGTGCCAGCAGCCCGCAGGGAGATTCTTATAATTCACCCATCCACTTT. Amino acids: CASSPQGDSYNSPIHF.

A remark on this clonotype: Since a much larger clone is just one base distant, this may be a read error. V is TRBV7-9 and J is TRBJ2-2; perhaps TRBD1 as D (5 bases). CDR3 length: 16 residues. Germline CDR1 and CDR2: SEHNR and FQNEAQ (reference sequence). The V end lost 8 bases, the J end lost 0 bases, and 16 bases lay between the germline ends. CDR3 loop: CASAIWTIANTGELFF. In nucleotides, the CDR3 is TGTGCCAGCGCCATTTGGACAATCGCGAACACCGGGGAGCTGTTTTTT.

This clonotype showed up many times. The V call is TRBV5-4, the J call TRBJ1-1, with TRBD1 matching 7 bases. Looked up from germline, CDR1 is SGHNT and CDR2 is YYREEE (reference sequence). The V gene end was trimmed by 2 bases and the J gene end by 4 bases; junction bases not matched to a gene: 8. The CDR3 loop spans 15 amino acids. Here the CDR3 DNA reads TGTGCCAGCAGCTTACGGGGCCCAGGGGGCACTGAAGCTTTCTTT. The encoded protein is CASSLRGPGGTEAFF.

This clonotype has a single count. This sequence may be a read error, since a much larger clone differs from it by one base. This chain uses TRBV10-3 with TRBJ2-7, with D maybe TRBD2 (7 bases). The V gene's germline CDR1 is ENHRY and CDR2 SYGVKD. The CDR3 contains 14 residues. V was cut by 7 bases and J by 3 bases, with 16 bases left in between. The CDR3 protein is CAIKKGGGRYEQYF. In nucleotides, the CDR3 is TGTGCCATCAAGAAGGGAGGGGGACGCTACGAGCAGTACTTC.

There are a few counts of this clonotype. A read error is likely, as this CDR3 ends without the conserved phenylalanine or tryptophan. No DNA is shown, since the ends of the CDR3 on it are uncertain; the CDR3 is the one TCRdb lists. This chain uses TRBV11-1 with TRBJ2-7; the table calls TRBD1, which could not be checked here. Germline lookup yields CDR1 SGHAT and CDR2 FQDESV (reference sequence). The CDR3 numbers 12 amino acids, ends counted. The CDR3 loop reads CASSSDSYEQYL.

As concerns this clonotype: One junction end disagrees with the germline gene, perhaps due to a read error. The chain joins TRBV30 to TRBJ2-7; possible D gene TRBD1, 6 bases. This CDR3 region has 14 residues. Germline CDR1 GTSNPN, CDR2 SVGIG (reference sequence). This CDR3 reads CDWSIWGPSYEQYF. For the CDR3, the DNA is TGTGACTGGAGTATCTGGGGGCCCTCCTACGAGCAGTACTTC.

This clonotype has ten or more counts. This rearrangement joins TRBV12-3 or TRBV12-4 to TRBJ1-2, with 9 bases fitting TRBD1. The CDR3 covers 15 residues. V was clipped by 2 bases and J by 7 bases; unmatched bases: 8. CDR3 nucleotides: TGTGCCAGCAGTTTATCGACAGGGGGGCAGGCTGGCTACACCTTC. This codes for CASSLSTGGQAGYTF.

This clonotype was observed a handful of times. V and J are TRBV5-4 and TRBJ2-1; 10 bases map to TRBD2. Germline CDR1 and CDR2: SGHNT and YYREEE (reference sequence). This CDR3 contains 16 residues. J was trimmed by 1 base and V by 3 bases; bases with no gene match: 4. This CDR3 reads CASSSGLARSYNEQFF. The CDR3, as DNA: TGTGCCAGCAGCTCGGGACTAGCGCGTTCCTACAATGAGCAGTTCTTC.

This clonotype was picked up a small number of times. V usage is TRBV5-1 and J usage is TRBJ2-7, with D possibly being TRBD2 (5 bases). CDR1 and CDR2 from the germline V gene are SGHRS and YFSETQ. This CDR3 has 14 residues. Between the trimmed V and J ends, which lost 4 bases and 0 bases, there was a span of 11 bases. CDR3 protein: CASSPAASSYEQYF. The CDR3 DNA sequence: TGCGCCAGCAGCCCAGCGGCTAGCTCCTACGAGCAGTACTTC.

Worth noting for this clonotype: Compared with germline, one end of the junction differs, possibly owing to a read error. The rearrangement joins TRBV11-2 to TRBJ2-1; perhaps D is TRBD1 or TRBD2 (5 bases each). This CDR3 is built from 15 residues. CDR1 is SGHAT and CDR2 is FQNNGV in the germline V gene. DNA for the CDR3: TGTGCCACCAGCATGATCGGGACCCGGTACAATGAGGAGTTCTTC. As protein: CATSMIGTRYNEEFF.

The gene calls are TRBV11-2 and TRBJ2-1; the D is unclear. The CDR3 totals 15 residues. V was clipped by 5 bases and J by 0 bases, with 11 bases between them. CDR1 and CDR2 (germline): SGHAT, FQNNGV. CDR3 sequence: CASSRALGSYNEQFF. In DNA, the CDR3 is TGTGCCAGCAGCCGGGCCCTGGGCTCCTACAATGAGCAGTTCTTC.